These 27 T cell receptor beta chains came from one sample sequenced in a study of response to subunit inactivated influenza vaccine. TCRdb passed the RT-PCR reads through MiXCR, listing each CDR3 protein once. The top ten clones hold roughly an eighth of a sample with under 200,000 distinct CDR3 sequences, approximately 11% of them seen once. Sample: non-naive T cells sorted from PBMCs, taken 40 to 50 days after vaccination. These receptors were obtained from a middle-aged man who received an inactivated influenza vaccine.

The chain joins TRBV7-9 to TRBJ2-2; D not certain. V lost 4 bases and J 3 bases, leaving 15 bases between the germline ends. This CDR3 is built from 16 residues. CDR1 is SEHNR, CDR2 FQNEAQ, per germline (reference sequence). The CDR3 DNA follows: TGTGCCAGCAGCTCACGGTTGGTACCGTACACCGGGGAGCTGTTTTTT. This sequence encodes CASSSRLVPYTGELFF.

This clonotype has only a few counts. The chain joins TRBV2 to TRBJ1-1, with no clear D. V was cut by 7 bases and J by 0 bases, with 6 bases left in between. Germline V gene lookup returns CDR1 SNHLY and CDR2 FYNNEI. The CDR3 is 12 amino acids. CDR3 DNA: TGTGCCAGCAAAGACCTGAACACTGAAGCTTTCTTT. Translating gives CASKDLNTEAFF.

This chain links TRBV29-1 with TRBJ1-1; D gene unclear. V lost 4 bases and J 0 bases, leaving 6 bases between the germline ends. CDR3 length: 12 residues. Germline assignment: CDR1 SQVTM and CDR2 ANQGSEA. The CDR3 coding sequence is TGCAGCGTTGGGGGATTGAACACTGAAGCTTTCTTT. It specifies CSVGGLNTEAFF.

This clonotype occurred a few times. The gene calls are TRBV5-1 and TRBJ2-3; unclear D gene. This CDR3 is built from 13 residues. Trimming pared 7 bases from V and 2 bases from J, leaving 11 bases between. Germline CDR1 is SGHRS and CDR2 is YFSETQ. As DNA, the CDR3 is TGCGCCAGCCGCTCCGGAGACACAGATACGCAGTATTTT. Translation gives CASRSGDTDTQYF. Using reference TRBV5-1 and TRBJ2-3 for the parts outside the CDR3, the full variable domain is KAGVTQTPRYLIKTRGQQVTLSCSPISGHRSVSWYQQTPGQGLQFLFEYFSETQRNKGNFPGRFSGRQFSNSRSEMNVSTLELGDSALYLCASRSGDTDTQYFGPGTRLTVL.

The V and J genes are TRBV20-1 and TRBJ2-6; TRBD2 is a possible D gene (5 bases). There are 18 residues in the CDR3. Germline V CDR1 and CDR2: DFQATT, SNEGSKA (reference sequence). Trimming removed 2 bases from V and 1 base from J, with 18 bases in between. CDR3 nucleotide sequence: TGCAGTGCTAGAACCCCGGCGGCGGGTAGATCTGGGGCCAACGTCCTGACTTTC. It specifies CSARTPAAGRSGANVLTF.

The gene calls are TRBV7-2 and TRBJ2-7; TRBD1 might be the D (5 bases). The CDR3 is 12 amino acids. V was cut by 6 bases and J by 4 bases, with 10 bases left in between. Per the germline V gene, CDR1 is SGHTA and CDR2 is FQGNSA. In DNA form, the CDR3 reads TGTGCCAGCAGAAATAGGGGTTACGAGCAGTACTTC. The encoded protein is CASRNRGYEQYF.

This clonotype appeared many times. The chain couples TRBV9 to TRBJ2-2; 14 positions agree with TRBD2. Germline CDR1 and CDR2: SGDLS and YYNGEE. The ends lost 0 bases at V and 2 bases at J; junction bases unmatched: 3. The CDR3 covers 18 residues. This chain's CDR3 is CASSVGGLAGGNTGELFF. As DNA, the CDR3 is TGTGCCAGCAGCGTAGGTGGACTAGCGGGAGGTAACACCGGGGAGCTGTTTTTT.

This chain connects TRBV28 to TRBJ2-7; no reliable D call. Germline CDR1 MDHEN, CDR2 SYDVKM. V was pared by 1 base and J by 4 bases, with 14 bases between. The CDR3 consists of 15 residues. The CDR3 DNA follows: TGTGCCAGCAGTTTATCCCCGCACTTTCGGTACGAGCAGTACTTC. Translating it yields CASSLSPHFRYEQYF. The whole variable domain, filled in from reference TRBV28 and TRBJ2-7, reads DVKVTQSSRYLVKRTGEKVFLECVQDMDHENMFWYRQDPGLGLRLIYFSYDVKMKEKGDIPEGYSVSREKKERFSLILESASTNQTSMYLCASSLSPHFRYEQYFGPGTRLTVT.

Of note for this clonotype: A much larger clonotype is one base distant, so this may be a read error. DNA of the CDR3: TGCAGTGCTCCTCGGACAGGGGTCATCTACGAGCAGTACTTC. It yields the protein CSAPRTGVIYEQYF. The J gene is TRBJ2-7, the V gene TRBV20-1, with 9 positions matching TRBD1. CDR3 size: 14 residues. V shed 5 bases, J shed 3 bases, and the junction held 8 bases outside the gene matches. Germline assignment: CDR1 DFQATT and CDR2 SNEGSKA (reference sequence).

This clonotype was picked up many times. The chain recombines TRBV20-1 with TRBJ2-7; 7 positions match TRBD1. Per germline, CDR1 DFQATT and CDR2 SNEGSKA (reference sequence). The CDR3 covers 14 residues. With V trimmed by 6 bases and J by 4 bases, 12 bases remained unmatched. In nucleotides, the CDR3 is TGCAGTGCCGGTCCGACAGGGACGCCTTACGAGCAGTACTTC. Translation gives CSAGPTGTPYEQYF.

The chain has TRBV6-5 and TRBJ2-7; 15 nucleotides agree with TRBD2. V gave up 4 bases and J gave up 6 bases; unmatched junction bases: 1. The CDR3 loop spans 14 amino acids. The germline V gene encodes CDR1 MNHEY and CDR2 SVGAGI. CDR3 region: CASSWGLAGGEQYF. The CDR3 DNA sequence: TGTGCCAGCAGTTGGGGACTAGCGGGAGGCGAGCAGTACTTC.

The chain links TRBV5-1 to TRBJ2-3, with 7 bases fitting TRBD1. The germline V gene encodes CDR1 SGHRS and CDR2 YFSETQ. J lost 8 bases, V lost 7 bases, and 4 bases had no gene match. The CDR3 totals 11 residues. In DNA form, the CDR3 reads TGCGCCAGCGCGGACAGGAGTACGCAGTATTTT. Protein sequence: CASADRSTQYF.

The chain uses TRBV5-1 and TRBJ2-1; D is perhaps TRBD1 (6 bases). Trimming left V 5 bases short and J 7 bases short, with 13 bases between. The CDR3 loop spans 13 amino acids. Germline V lookup: CDR1 SGHRS, CDR2 YFSETQ. CDR3 nucleotides: TGCGCCAGCAGAGGGGGAGTGGGAAATGAGCAGTTCTTC. Residues: CASRGGVGNEQFF.

This clonotype was seen ten or more times. The gene calls are TRBV7-7 and TRBJ2-5; 9 bases are a match to TRBD1. This CDR3 has 14 amino acids. The V gene's germline CDR1 is SSHAT and CDR2 FNYEAQ (reference sequence). Trimming at V came to 4 bases and at J to 3 bases, leaving 3 bases not matched to a gene. The DNA of the CDR3 is TGTGCCAGCAGCTCAGGGACAGGGAAAGAGACCCAGTACTTC. Amino acid sequence: CASSSGTGKETQYF.

This clonotype has at least ten counts. This chain uses TRBV20-1 with TRBJ2-3; 10 bases align to TRBD1. Trimming removed 6 bases from V and 3 bases from J; junction bases left unmatched: 6. Germline CDR1 DFQATT, CDR2 SNEGSKA (reference sequence). CDR3 size: 14 residues. The CDR3 nucleotides are TGCAGTGCGTACCGGGACAGGGGTACAGATACGCAGTATTTT. As protein: CSAYRDRGTDTQYF.

This clonotype was seen a few times. The rearrangement joins TRBV6-1 to TRBJ1-5; D gene ambiguous. CDR3 size: 15 residues. V lost 4 bases and J lost 1, with 11 bases in between. Germline V lookup: CDR1 MNHNS, CDR2 SASEGT. The CDR3 loop reads CASSGGQASNQPQHF. Here the CDR3 DNA reads TGTGCCAGCAGTGGGGGTCAGGCGAGCAATCAGCCCCAGCATTTT.

Regarding this clonotype: The CDR3 carries no conserved terminal phenylalanine or tryptophan, so it likely arises from a read error. The chain joins TRBV7-8 to TRBJ2-5; the D gene is possibly TRBD2 (5 bases). The germline V gene encodes CDR1 SGHVS and CDR2 FQNEAQ. The CDR3 runs 16 residues. The V gene lost 5 bases and the J gene lost 5 bases, with 21 bases spanning the gap. CDR3 loop: CASSTRAEMMVETQYL. The DNA for the CDR3 is TGTGCCAGCAGCACCCGAGCGGAGATGATGGTGGAGACCCAGTACCTC.

Note on this clonotype: The junction and the germline gene differ at one end; a read error may be behind it. The V call is TRBV3-1, the J call TRBJ2-7, with no clear D. Germline V gene data show CDR1 as LGHDT and CDR2 as YNNKEL (reference sequence). The CDR3 length is 13 residues. The CDR3 loop is CASNQQPSREQYF. The CDR3, as DNA: TGTGCCAGCAACCAACAACCTTCCCGCGAGCAGTACTTC.

This clonotype turned up a few times. The chain employs TRBV12-3 or TRBV12-4 and TRBJ2-1; 11 bases map to TRBD2. The trim removed 6 bases at V and 4 bases at J, leaving 8 bases unmatched. The CDR3 sequence is 16 residues long. CDR3 in amino acids: CASRSTGTSGYNEQFF. The CDR3 DNA reads as TGTGCCAGCAGAAGTACCGGGACTAGCGGTTACAATGAGCAGTTCTTC.

The chain carries TRBV3-1 and TRBJ2-1; D might be TRBD1 or TRBD2, each matching 6 bases. Germline V gene lookup returns CDR1 LGHDT and CDR2 YNNKEL (reference sequence). The ends were cut back, 0 bases at V and 12 bases at J, with 12 bases in the middle. This CDR3 has 13 amino acids. This CDR3 is CASSQDEGGRQFF. CDR3 bases: TGTGCCAGCAGCCAAGATGAGGGGGGAAGGCAGTTCTTC.

This clonotype has just a few counts. V usage is TRBV6-1 and J usage is TRBJ1-6; no firm D call. V was clipped by 6 bases and J by 3 bases, with 9 bases between them. Germline V gives CDR1 MNHNS, CDR2 SASEGT. The CDR3 length is 14 residues. The CDR3 DNA follows: TGTGCCAGCAGACAGACACGCTATAATTCACCCCTCCACTTT. The encoded protein is CASRQTRYNSPLHF.

This clonotype came up many times. The V and J genes are TRBV24-1 and TRBJ2-2; no clear D gene. CDR1 and CDR2 from the germline V gene are KGHDR and SFDVKD. The CDR3 covers 15 residues. The V gene lost 3 bases and the J gene lost 0 bases, with 7 bases spanning the gap. This CDR3 reads CATSDRAANTGELFF. CDR3 DNA sequence: TGTGCCACCAGTGATAGGGCAGCGAACACCGGGGAGCTGTTTTTT.

This clonotype was observed a handful of times. The genes are TRBV12-3 or TRBV12-4 and TRBJ1-2; a possible D gene is TRBD1 (5 bases). The CDR3 sequence is 14 residues long. Trimming shortened V by 2 bases and J by 4 bases, and 11 bases separated the two germline ends. This chain's CDR3 is CASSLNQGLYGYTF. The CDR3 coding sequence is TGTGCCAGCAGTTTAAACCAGGGTCTCTATGGCTACACCTTC.

This clonotype was recorded many times. CDR3 nucleotide sequence: TGCAGTGCTACTCATTCGACAGGGAGTCAGCCCCAGCATTTT. This sequence encodes CSATHSTGSQPQHF. The chain employs TRBV20-1 and TRBJ1-5; 7 bases align to TRBD1. V was clipped by 4 bases and J by 6 bases; unmatched bases: 9. The CDR3 extends over 14 amino acids. Germline V gives CDR1 DFQATT, CDR2 SNEGSKA (reference sequence).

The rearrangement joins TRBV4-3 to TRBJ2-1; D gene uncertain. V dropped 4 bases and J dropped 0 bases, with 10 bases sitting between them. Germline V gene data show CDR1 as LGHNA and CDR2 as YSLEER. The CDR3 is 15 residues long. The CDR3 DNA reads TGCGCCAGCAGCCCTGGGCGGAACTCCTACAATGAGCAGTTCTTC. Translation: CASSPGRNSYNEQFF.

This clonotype has just a few counts. The J gene is TRBJ2-5, the V gene TRBV18, with a weak D call TRBD2 (6 bases). Germline CDR1 reads KGHSH; CDR2 reads LQKENI. The CDR3 is 13 residues long. With 4 bases removed from V and 5 bases from J, the gap between germline ends came to 11 bases. Here the CDR3 DNA reads TGTGCCAGCTCACAAGGGAGGTCGGAGACCCAGTACTTC. Protein: CASSQGRSETQYF. The full variable domain, in which reference TRBV18 and TRBJ2-5 provide the parts outside the CDR3, is NAGVMQNPRHLVRRRGQEARLRCSPMKGHSHVYWYRQLPEEGLKFMVYLQKENIIDESGMPKERFSAEFPKEGPSILRIQQVVRGDSAAYFCASSQGRSETQYFGPGTRLLVL.

This clonotype was detected a few times. The gene calls are TRBV7-9 and TRBJ1-2; weak D call: TRBD1 (6 bases). Trimming stripped 5 bases from V and 7 bases from J, with 17 bases between. Germline CDR1 SEHNR, CDR2 FQNEAQ (reference sequence). This CDR3 is 14 amino acids long. The CDR3 bases are TGTGCCAGCAGCCCTCAGGGGCTTCATGGTGGCTACACCTTC. Translation: CASSPQGLHGGYTF. The whole variable domain, remainder taken from reference TRBV7-9 and TRBJ1-2, is DTGVSQNPRHKITKRGQNVTFRCDPISEHNRLYWYRQTLGQGPEFLTYFQNEAQLEKSRLLSDRFSAERPKGSFSTLEIQRTEQGDSAMYLCASSPQGLHGGYTFGSGTRLTVV.